One and the same sample provided the 20 T cell receptor beta chains below, sequenced in a study of blood T cell repertoires in COVID-19. Sequencing was performed with immunoSEQ multiplex PCR; in TCRdb, only in-frame clones are kept and a portion is missing. The sample has 90,000 to 120,000 clones, approximately 84% seen once; the top ten hold approximately 4%. Source material: peripheral blood. The receptors originated from a human donor in a cohort sampled during active COVID-19.

This clone was counted once. The gene calls are TRBV29-1 and TRBJ2-5; D may be TRBD1 (5 bases). Germline CDR1 SQVTM, CDR2 ANQGSEA. This CDR3 region has 13 residues. Trimming shortened V by 0 bases and J by 4 bases, and 9 bases separated the two germline ends. CDR3 amino acids: CSVEDPGRETQYF. The CDR3 DNA sequence: TGCAGCGTTGAAGATCCAGGGCGAGAGACCCAGTACTTC. The full variable domain, its missing parts supplied by reference TRBV29-1 and TRBJ2-5, is SAVISQKPSRDICQRGTSLTIQCQVDSQVTMMFWYRQQPGQSLTLIATANQGSEATYESGFVIDKFPISRPNLTFSTLTVSNMSPEDSSIYLCSVEDPGRETQYFGPGTRLLVL.

This clone was observed a handful of times. The J gene is TRBJ2-3, the V gene TRBV27; 12 bases fit TRBD2. This CDR3 region has 15 residues. V shed 4 bases and J 4 bases; nucleotides not matched to a gene: 3. Germline lookup yields CDR1 MNHEY and CDR2 SMNVEV (reference sequence). Here the CDR3 reads CASSSPSGRADTQYF. The CDR3 DNA follows: TGTGCCAGCAGTTCCCCTAGCGGGAGGGCAGATACGCAGTATTTT.

V usage is TRBV20-1 and J usage is TRBJ2-5, with 7 bases fitting TRBD2. The junction had 6 bases not matched to a gene; V was cut back by 3 bases and J by 5 bases. The germline V gene has CDR1 DFQATT and CDR2 SNEGSKA (reference sequence). The CDR3 is 13 residues long. CDR3 sequence reads: CSASGEGGETQYF. In DNA, the CDR3 is TGCAGTGCTAGTGGGGAGGGAGGGGAGACCCAGTACTTC.

CDR3 sequence (DNA): TGTGCCAGCAGAAACGGACAGGGGTCATACGAGCAGTACTTC. Translating gives CASRNGQGSYEQYF. The rearrangement joins TRBV2 to TRBJ2-7, with TRBD1 identical over 9 bases. CDR3 length: 14 amino acids. V lost 6 bases, J lost 4 bases, and 7 bases stayed unmatched. The germline V gene encodes CDR1 SNHLY and CDR2 FYNNEI. Together with reference TRBV2 and TRBJ2-7, the CDR3 gives the full variable domain: EPEVTQTPSHQVTQMGQEVILRCVPISNHLYFYWYRQILGQKVEFLVSFYNNEISEKSEIFDDQFSVERPDGSNFTLKIRSTKLEDSAMYFCASRNGQGSYEQYFGPGTRLTVT.

This chain connects TRBV30 to TRBJ1-4; D is undetermined. Germline values: CDR1 GTSNPN, CDR2 SVGIG (reference sequence). This CDR3 region has 14 residues. V lost 3 bases and J lost 3, with 11 bases in between. CDR3 sequence (DNA): TGTGCCTGGAGGAAAACCGGGGCTAATGAAAAACTGTTTTTT. Translation: CAWRKTGANEKLFF.

This sequence joins TRBV3-1 (or the pseudogene TRBV3-2) and TRBJ1-1, with 7 bases fitting TRBD1. There are 15 residues in the CDR3. Germline lookup yields CDR1 LGHDT and CDR2 YNNKEL (reference sequence). V was clipped by 1 base and J by 11 bases; unmatched bases: 13. CDR3 coding DNA: TGTGCCAGCAGCCAAGCCCTCGGACAGGCCCCGGAGGCTTTCTTT. Translation gives CASSQALGQAPEAFF.

The chain couples TRBV4-3 to TRBJ2-7; 13 nucleotides align to TRBD2. V gave up 4 bases and J gave up 3 bases; unmatched junction bases: 3. Germline V gives CDR1 LGHNA, CDR2 YSLEER. The CDR3 length is 15 residues. As DNA, the CDR3 is TGCGCCAGCAGCCCGTGGACTAGCGGGGGCTACGAGCAGTACTTC. Protein product: CASSPWTSGGYEQYF.

The rearrangement uses TRBV11-3 and TRBJ2-2; TRBD2 is a possible D gene (5 bases). Trimming removed 1 base from V and 5 bases from J, with 5 bases in between. Germline CDR1 SGHNT, CDR2 YENEEA. CDR3 size: 13 residues. The CDR3 loop reads CASSLGGTGELFF. CDR3 DNA: TGTGCCAGCAGCTTAGGCGGGACCGGGGAGCTGTTTTTT.

V usage is TRBV6-2 or TRBV6-3 and J usage is TRBJ2-1; 9 bases are shared with TRBD2. Germline V gene sequence: CDR1 MNHEY, CDR2 SVGEGT. V shed 6 bases and J 8 bases; nucleotides not matched to a gene: 14. This CDR3 comprises 16 residues. Here the CDR3 reads CASSKQPGLASDEQFF. CDR3 bases: TGTGCCAGCAGCAAACAACCGGGACTAGCTAGCGATGAGCAGTTCTTC.

V is TRBV3-1 (or the pseudogene TRBV3-2) and J is TRBJ2-1; TRBD2 agrees at 9 bases. The V gene end was trimmed by 2 bases and the J gene end by 7 bases; junction bases not matched to a gene: 18. Germline V gene data show CDR1 as LGHDT and CDR2 as YNNKEL (reference sequence). The CDR3 loop spans 19 amino acids. CDR3 protein: CASSQMGIAGVFFKNEQFF. CDR3 in DNA: TGTGCCAGCAGCCAAATGGGAATAGCGGGAGTGTTTTTTAAGAATGAGCAGTTCTTC.

The chain employs TRBV13 and TRBJ2-7; tentative D call: TRBD2 (6 bases). Germline V CDR1 and CDR2: PRHDT, FYEKMQ (reference sequence). This CDR3 has 15 amino acids. Trimming shortened V by 3 bases and J by 4 bases, and 16 bases separated the two germline ends. Written as DNA, the CDR3 is TGTGCCAGCAGCTTTTGGAGGGAGGACGGGTACGAGCAGTACTTC. Its translation is CASSFWREDGYEQYF.

The rearrangement uses TRBV7-2 and TRBJ2-1; D unresolved. Germline lookup yields CDR1 SGHTA and CDR2 FQGNSA. The CDR3 length is 14 residues. Trimming pared 1 base from V and 8 bases from J, leaving 12 bases between. The CDR3 sequence: CASSLDASSDEQFF. The CDR3 region has the DNA TGTGCCAGCAGCTTAGACGCGAGTAGTGATGAGCAGTTCTTC.

V and J are TRBV6-2 or TRBV6-3 and TRBJ1-1; possibly TRBD1 for D (6 bases). The length of the CDR3 is 15 residues. The ends were cut back, 0 bases at V and 5 bases at J, with 13 bases in the middle. Germline CDR1 MNHEY, CDR2 SVGEGT. In DNA form, the CDR3 reads TGTGCCAGCAGTTACTCTGCCCAGGGGATTACTGAAGCTTTCTTT. This codes for CASSYSAQGITEAFF.

V gene TRBV7-9 combines with J gene TRBJ2-3; the D is unclear. The CDR3 is 13 residues long. Trimming pared 5 bases from V and 2 bases from J, leaving 8 bases between. The V gene's germline CDR1 is SEHNR and CDR2 FQNEAQ (reference sequence). The CDR3 bases are TGTGCCAGCAGCCCCCTTCTCACAGATACGCAGTATTTT. Translating it yields CASSPLLTDTQYF.

The rearrangement uses TRBV3-1 (or the pseudogene TRBV3-2) and TRBJ2-1; 9 bases align to TRBD2. The CDR3 contains 19 residues. With V trimmed by 3 bases and J by 6 bases, 18 bases remained unmatched. Germline V gene sequence: CDR1 LGHDT, CDR2 YNNKEL (reference sequence). The CDR3, as DNA: TGTGCCAGCAGCCACACCTGGGGGGCTAGCGGGAACTTGGGCAATGAGCAGTTCTTC. It codes for CASSHTWGASGNLGNEQFF.

The rearrangement links TRBV27 to TRBJ2-1; tentative D call: TRBD1 (6 bases). The CDR3 loop spans 14 amino acids. From germline, CDR1 is MNHEY and CDR2 SMNVEV (reference sequence). Trimming removed 3 bases from V and 6 bases from J, with 12 bases in between. CDR3: CASSFNRVANEQFF. As DNA, the CDR3 is TGTGCCAGCAGTTTTAACAGGGTTGCCAATGAGCAGTTCTTC.

The CDR3 sequence is CASSQVGVGGYTF. The CDR3 DNA reads TGTGCCAGCAGCCAAGTAGGGGTAGGAGGCTACACCTTC. This sequence joins TRBV3-1 (or the pseudogene TRBV3-2) and TRBJ1-2; D possibly corresponds to TRBD1 (5 bases). Trimming left V 1 base short and J 8 bases short, with 11 bases between. The germline V gene has CDR1 LGHDT and CDR2 YNNKEL (reference sequence). The CDR3 runs to 13 residues.

The rearrangement uses TRBV7-2 and TRBJ1-1; the D gene is possibly TRBD1 (6 bases). V lost 8 bases and J 0 bases, leaving 13 bases between the germline ends. The CDR3 consists of 14 residues. Germline CDR1 SGHTA, CDR2 FQGNSA. The CDR3 region is CASLPDSLNTEAFF. The CDR3 nucleotides read TGTGCCAGCCTTCCGGACAGCCTGAACACTGAAGCTTTCTTT.

The V and J genes are TRBV5-6 and TRBJ2-7; possibly TRBD1 for D (6 bases). From germline, CDR1 is SGHDT and CDR2 YYEEEE. The CDR3 sequence is 15 residues long. V lost 4 bases and J 2 bases, leaving 16 bases between the germline ends. The CDR3 protein is CASSPTSGAPYEQYF. In nucleotides, the CDR3 is TGTGCCAGCAGCCCCACATCAGGGGCCCCCTACGAGCAGTACTTC.

The J gene is TRBJ1-1, the V gene TRBV6-5; D is unresolved. Trimming removed 2 bases at V and 4 bases at J, with 17 bases between. CDR3 length: 16 residues. Germline V gene data show CDR1 as MNHEY and CDR2 as SVGAGI. The CDR3 DNA sequence: TGTGCCAGCAGTTACATACAACGGGTTACCAGCACTGAAGCTTTCTTT. Its protein product is CASSYIQRVTSTEAFF.